A selection of T cell receptor beta chains follows, all from one sample in a study of identical twins. TCRdb re-analysed the 5' RACE reads in MiXCR, keeping a single row per CDR3 protein. The table lists about 530,000 distinct CDR3 sequences, about a fifth of them singletons, with around 0.48% in the top ten. This sample also appeared in a second study, on yellow fever vaccine responses in identical twins.

Material for sequencing was CD4+ T cells sorted from blood. The origin of the receptors is a woman under 30 in good health. CDR3s include the opening cysteine and the closing phenylalanine or tryptophan. D genes are given only for firm matches. For some rows the clone size is stated as once, few or many, or as a class when expanded; others skip it.

CDR3 protein	CDR3 DNA	clone size	D gene	V gene	J gene
CASGDRATGVYGYTF	TGCGCCAGCGGGGACAGGGCTACCGGAGTCTATGGCTACACCTTC	NA	TRBD1	TRBV10-1	TRBJ1-2
CASSPPGGSEQFF	TGCGCCAGCAGTCCTCCAGGGGGGAGTGAGCAGTTCTTC	NA	NA	TRBV23-1	TRBJ2-1
CSARVGTGGAGANVLTF	TGCAGTGCTAGAGTGGGGACAGGGGGCGCTGGGGCCAACGTCCTGACTTTC	NA	TRBD1	TRBV20-1	TRBJ2-6
CASSLLAGGYRENNEQFF	TGCGCCAGCAGCCTACTAGCGGGGGGTTACAGGGAAAACAATGAGCAGTTCTTC	NA	TRBD2	TRBV5-1	TRBJ2-1
CASSKAGRASEQFF	TGTGCCAGCAGCAAAGCCGGGAGGGCCTCTGAGCAGTTCTTC	NA	TRBD2	TRBV28	TRBJ2-1
CAISEVGRLYNEQFF	TGTGCCATCAGTGAGGTGGGGAGACTATACAATGAGCAGTTCTTC	few	NA	TRBV10-3	TRBJ2-1
CASSSARTSGIKLYEQYF	TGCGCCAGCAGTTCAGCTCGGACTAGCGGGATCAAACTCTACGAGCAGTACTTC	few	TRBD2	TRBV5-1	TRBJ2-7
CASSGGPQETQYF	TGTGCCAGCAGTGGGGGCCCTCAGGAGACCCAGTACTTC	NA	NA	TRBV2	TRBJ2-5
CASSWGVNYGYTF	TGTGCCAGCAGTTGGGGCGTTAACTATGGCTACACCTTC	NA	NA	TRBV12-3/TRBV12-4	TRBJ1-2
CASTRGVSNYGYTF	TGTGCCTCAACGAGGGGCGTTTCTAACTATGGCTACACCTTC	NA	NA	TRBV3-1	TRBJ1-2
CASSPDRVEPPGANVLTF	TGTGCCAGCAGCCCAGACAGGGTAGAACCACCTGGGGCCAACGTCCTGACTTTC	few	TRBD1	TRBV3-1	TRBJ2-6
CASSIVEQGTDTQYF	TGTGCCAGTAGTATCGTGGAGCAGGGCACAGATACGCAGTATTTT	NA	NA	TRBV19	TRBJ2-3
CASSIWDSVENTEAFF	TGTGCCAGTAGTATTTGGGACAGCGTTGAGAACACTGAAGCTTTCTTT	NA	TRBD1	TRBV19	TRBJ1-1
CASSLGRQGGTEAFF	TGCGCCAGCAGCTTGGGAAGACAGGGAGGAACTGAAGCTTTCTTT	NA	TRBD1	TRBV5-1	TRBJ1-1
CATSDSFIAEEERETQYF	TGTGCCACCAGTGATTCGTTTATAGCGGAGGAGGAGCGAGAGACCCAGTACTTC	NA	NA	TRBV24-1	TRBJ2-5
CASSDYRAKNEQFF	TGTGCCAGCAGTGATTACAGGGCTAAGAATGAGCAGTTCTTC	NA	NA	TRBV2	TRBJ2-1
CSASERYRMDEQFF	TGCAGTGCGAGCGAGCGATATAGGATGGATGAGCAGTTCTTC	NA	NA	TRBV20-1	TRBJ2-1
CATSRDQDRIKNIQYF	TGTGCCACCAGCAGAGATCAAGACAGGATCAAAAACATTCAGTACTTC	NA	NA	TRBV15	TRBJ2-4
CASYRNSGKALPSDEQFF	TGTGCCAGCTATAGGAATAGCGGGAAGGCTCTGCCCTCGGATGAGCAGTTCTTC	few	TRBD2	TRBV11-1	TRBJ2-1
CASGQGPSSYEQYF	TGCGCCAGCGGACAGGGGCCAAGCTCCTACGAGCAGTACTTC	NA	TRBD1	TRBV5-1	TRBJ2-7
CASGAGEIQETQYF	TGTGCCAGCGGTGCGGGGGAAATACAAGAGACCCAGTACTTC	NA	TRBD2	TRBV28	TRBJ2-5
CATSDLGTANTGELFF	TGTGCCACCAGTGATTTGGGGACAGCGAACACCGGGGAGCTGTTTTTT	NA	TRBD1	TRBV24-1	TRBJ2-2
CASSPSTGGSYNEQFF	TGTGCCAGCAGCCCATCGACAGGGGGCTCCTACAATGAGCAGTTCTTC	NA	TRBD1	TRBV3-1	TRBJ2-1
CSARDQGRGYEQYF	TGCAGTGCTAGAGACCAGGGTAGGGGCTACGAGCAGTACTTC	few	NA	TRBV20-1	TRBJ2-7
CASRTRRSYEQYF	TGTGCCAGCAGGACTAGACGCTCCTACGAGCAGTACTTC	few	NA	TRBV6-1	TRBJ2-7
CASSLAGITNTQYF	TGTGCCAGCAGCTTAGCCGGGATCACAAATACGCAGTATTTT	few	NA	TRBV7-6	TRBJ2-3
CASSLGRGTEQYF	TGTGCCAGCAGCTTAGGGCGGGGGACCGAGCAGTACTTC	NA	TRBD2	TRBV7-2	TRBJ2-7
CASSLEGQLNQPQHF	TGCGCCAGCAGCTTGGAGGGGCAGCTTAATCAGCCCCAGCATTTT	few	NA	TRBV5-1	TRBJ1-5
CAISEGHRQETQYF	TGTGCCATCAGTGAGGGGCATCGGCAGGAGACCCAGTACTTC	NA	NA	TRBV10-3	TRBJ2-5
CSAQDRDRAFF	TGCAGTGCGCAGGACAGGGATCGAGCTTTCTTT	NA	TRBD1	TRBV20-1	TRBJ1-1
CSVDATNTGELFF	TGCAGCGTTGATGCCACGAACACCGGGGAGCTGTTTTTT	few	NA	TRBV29-1	TRBJ2-2
CASSKTGTGGNEQFF	TGTGCCAGCAGCAAGACCGGGACAGGGGGCAATGAGCAGTTCTTC	NA	TRBD1	TRBV12-3/TRBV12-4	TRBJ2-1
CASSGLGYNEQFF	TGTGCCAGCAGTGGTCTTGGGTACAATGAGCAGTTCTTC	NA	NA	TRBV6-1	TRBJ2-1
CASSRDSPFPLHF	TGTGCCAGCAGCCGGGATAGCCCTTTCCCCCTCCACTTT	few	NA	TRBV12-3/TRBV12-4	TRBJ1-6
CASSSFTDEQFF	TGCGCCAGCAGTTCTTTTACCGATGAGCAGTTCTTC	NA	NA	TRBV5-1	TRBJ2-1
CASSSTWNEQFF	TGTGCCAGCAGCTCCACATGGAATGAGCAGTTCTTC	few	NA	TRBV11-2	TRBJ2-1
CASSFSGSPSYEQYF	TGCGCCAGCAGCTTTAGCGGGAGTCCGTCCTACGAGCAGTACTTC	few	TRBD2	TRBV5-1	TRBJ2-7
CASSSVWTGELFF	TGTGCCAGCAGTTCCGTTTGGACCGGGGAGCTGTTTTTT	NA	NA	TRBV11-2	TRBJ2-2
CASSPRTSGVTGELFF	TGTGCCAGCAGTCCCAGGACTAGCGGAGTCACCGGGGAGCTGTTTTTT	once	TRBD2	TRBV28	TRBJ2-2
CASSGGGSVMNTEAFF	TGTGCCAGCAGCGGTGGGGGGAGCGTAATGAACACTGAAGCTTTCTTT	NA	NA	TRBV11-3	TRBJ1-1
CSARGFHNEQFF	TGCAGTGCTAGGGGTTTCCACAATGAGCAGTTCTTC	few	NA	TRBV20-1	TRBJ2-1
CSVRGQGGLDTQYF	TGCAGCGTCCGAGGACAGGGGGGATTAGATACGCAGTATTTT	NA	TRBD1	TRBV29-1	TRBJ2-3
CASSLGQPNSPLHF	TGTGCCAGCAGCCTGGGACAGCCCAATTCACCCCTCCACTTT	NA	TRBD1	TRBV3-1	TRBJ1-6
CASSQYLAGVSDTQYF	TGTGCCAGCAGCCAATATCTAGCGGGGGTGTCAGATACGCAGTATTTT	NA	TRBD2	TRBV3-1	TRBJ2-3
CASSLDGEYEQYF	TGTGCCAGCAGCTTGGACGGAGAATACGAGCAGTACTTC	NA	NA	TRBV7-6	TRBJ2-7
CASSQKLADIRDEQFF	TGTGCCAGCAGCCAGAAACTAGCGGATATACGGGATGAGCAGTTCTTC	few	TRBD2	TRBV7-2	TRBJ2-1
CASSRTSGGSTDTQYF	TGTGCCAGCAGCCGAACCAGCGGGGGAAGCACAGATACGCAGTATTTT	NA	TRBD2	TRBV25-1	TRBJ2-3
CATSALGDTQYF	TGTGCCACCAGCGCCCTTGGGGATACGCAGTATTTT	NA	NA	TRBV15	TRBJ2-3
CSAGGAGEAFF	TGCAGTGCTGGAGGTGCGGGAGAAGCTTTCTTT	NA	NA	TRBV20-1	TRBJ1-1
CASGTDGTHYEQYF	TGTGCCAGCGGAACCGACGGGACCCACTACGAGCAGTACTTC	NA	NA	TRBV5-6	TRBJ2-7
CASSHSGTSGDTQYF	TGCGCCAGCAGCCACTCCGGGACCTCCGGAGATACGCAGTATTTT	NA	NA	TRBV4-1	TRBJ2-3
CASRAGTTRTDTQYF	TGTGCCAGCAGGGCGGGGACTACACGCACAGATACGCAGTATTTT	few	TRBD2	TRBV7-2	TRBJ2-3
CASSQAGGRSNLDEAFF	TGCGCCAGCAGCCAAGCAGGCGGTCGCAGCAATCTTGATGAAGCTTTCTTT	NA	NA	TRBV4-1	TRBJ1-1
CSARGARTHLSTDTQYF	TGCAGTGCTAGAGGGGCGAGGACACACCTTAGCACAGATACGCAGTATTTT	NA	NA	TRBV20-1	TRBJ2-3
CASSPDNLSYNEQFF	TGCGCCAGCAGCCCGGACAACCTTTCCTACAATGAGCAGTTCTTC	few	NA	TRBV5-1	TRBJ2-1